This T cell receptor (beta chain) stems from a study of T cell responses to AZD1222 COVID-19 vaccine. Some clones are missing from TCRdb's copy, which holds only in-frame ones; the method was immunoSEQ multiplex PCR. The sample consists of roughly 190,000 clones, approximately 90% of them appearing once. Between the trimmed V and J ends, which lost 2 bases and 4 bases, there was a span of 10 bases. This CDR3 comprises 14 residues. The germline CDR1 and CDR2 sequences are SGHTA and FQGNSA. The sequences come from peripheral blood, collected 28 days after the second AZD1222 dose. The origin of this receptor is an adult who received the AZD1222 COVID-19 vaccine. This sequence joins TRBV7-2 and TRBJ2-3, with TRBD1 as a possible D gene (6 bases). This chain's CDR3 is CASSLTGPPDTQYF. The CDR3 bases are TGTGCCAGCAGCTTAACAGGGCCCCCAGATACGCAGTATTTT.